This paragraph reports one TCR beta chain. The germline CDR1 and CDR2 sequences are SSHAT and FNYEAQ (reference sequence). The CDR3 loop spans 17 amino acids. Trimming shortened V by 1 base and J by 3 bases, and 19 bases separated the two germline ends. This sample stems from a study of blood T cell repertoires in COVID-19. Authors' processing steps: How many nucleated cells were present was estimated from reference gene primer amplification. Some clones are missing from TCRdb's copy, which holds only in-frame ones; the method was immunoSEQ multiplex PCR. The DNA gave D and trimming, while V, J and clone size come from that table. The data contain approximately 96,000 clones, about 90% of them singletons.

The gene calls are TRBV7-7 and TRBJ2-7, with TRBD1 as a possible D gene (5 bases). The source of this sequence is a human donor with COVID-19, enrolled during active disease. The donor label of this sample is uncertain. The sequenced sample consisted of peripheral blood. CDR3 sequence reads: CASSLEPETVIYYEQYF. The DNA of the CDR3 is TGTGCCAGCAGCTTAGAGCCCGAGACAGTAATTTACTACGAGCAGTACTTC.